The rows below give T cell receptor beta chains drawn from one sample of a study of shared clonotypes between healthy human individuals. The method was immunoSEQ multiplex PCR; TCRdb's version includes in-frame clones alone and lacks a portion of them. The data show around 330,000 clones, with under 80% seen just once and about 9.4% held by the top ten. Sample: memory CD4+ T cells sorted from blood. The receptor set was obtained from a man under 40 in good health. The CDR3 runs from the conserved cysteine through the conserved F or W. The D gene is left open where the match is weak. Clone size is shown for a subset of rows, as once, few, many or a class of expanded clone.

clone_size j_call d_call v_call cdr3_aa cdr3_nt
few TRBJ2-3 NA TRBV4-1 CASSQEAPRALQYF TGCGCCAGCAGCCAAGAGGCCCCCCGGGCCTTGCAGTATTTT
NA TRBJ2-3 NA TRBV28 CASSQVAAGPDTQYF TGTGCCAGCAGCCAGGTCGCTGCAGGGCCAGATACGCAGTATTTT
NA TRBJ2-7 TRBD2 TRBV5-6 CASSLGGLAGREQYF TGTGCCAGCAGCTTGGGGGGACTAGCTGGCCGCGAGCAGTACTTC
NA TRBJ2-7 NA TRBV20-1 CSARPGYEQYF TGCAGTGCTAGACCGGGGTACGAGCAGTACTTC
NA TRBJ1-2 NA TRBV5-1 CASSLSIGGYTF TGCGCCAGCAGCTTGTCCATTGGCGGCTACACCTTC
NA TRBJ2-3 TRBD1 TRBV10-2 CASSEAGGTDTQYF TGCGCCAGCAGTGAAGCAGGGGGTACAGATACGCAGTATTTT
NA TRBJ1-5 NA TRBV4-3 CASSQGLGQPQHF TGCGCCAGCAGCCAAGGGTTGGGGCAGCCCCAGCATTTT
few TRBJ2-7 NA TRBV5-6 CASSLSHLAISYEQYF TGTGCCAGCAGCTTGTCTCATCTAGCGATTAGTTACGAGCAGTACTTC
NA TRBJ1-2 NA TRBV18 CASSPSRVPYGYTF TGTGCCAGCTCACCCTCGAGGGTACCCTATGGCTACACCTTC
NA TRBJ2-7 TRBD1 TRBV10-2 CASSWTGGNVYF TGCGCCAGCAGTTGGACAGGAGGTAATGTGTACTTC
NA TRBJ1-1 TRBD1 TRBV6-1 CASSPNRGGTEAFF TGTGCCAGCAGCCCCAACAGGGGGGGGACTGAAGCTTTCTTT
NA TRBJ2-3 TRBD2 TRBV4-2 CASSRTGEGVMVEGTDTQYF TGTGCCAGCAGTCGTACGGGGGAGGGCGTAATGGTAGAAGGCACAGATACGCAGTATTTT
NA TRBJ1-2 NA TRBV5-1 CASSLGSSPVYGYTF TGCGCCAGCAGCTTGGGCTCGTCCCCAGTCTATGGCTACACCTTC
NA TRBJ2-5 TRBD2 TRBV5-6 CASSPGRASRKTQYF TGTGCCAGCAGCCCCGGGAGGGCCTCTAGGAAGACCCAGTACTTC
NA TRBJ2-1 TRBD1 TRBV5-4 CASSPHQGALNEQFF TGTGCCAGCAGCCCTCACCAGGGGGCGCTCAATGAGCAGTTCTTC
NA TRBJ2-5 TRBD2 TRBV2 CASSNRGSGEETQYF TGTGCCAGCAGTAATCGCGGGAGTGGGGAAGAGACCCAGTACTTC
NA TRBJ2-7 NA TRBV7-8 CASSLGHGSLSYEQYF TGTGCCAGCAGCTTAGGACACGGGAGCCTATCCTACGAGCAGTACTTC
NA TRBJ2-1 TRBD2 TRBV5-1 CASSLSRGTSGNNEQFF TGCGCCAGCAGCTTGTCAAGGGGGACTAGCGGGAACAATGAGCAGTTCTTC
few TRBJ2-3 TRBD1 TRBV10-3 CAISLPLGGQGPDTQYF TGTGCCATCAGTTTACCCCTTGGGGGACAGGGGCCGGATACGCAGTATTTT
NA TRBJ2-7 NA TRBV10-3 CAIKFSTGSEQYF TGTGCCATCAAATTTAGTACAGGGAGCGAGCAGTACTTC
NA TRBJ2-1 TRBD2 TRBV29-1 CSVGGTSGGYNEQFF TGCAGCGTTGGAGGAACTAGCGGGGGTTACAATGAGCAGTTCTTC
NA TRBJ2-1 TRBD2 TRBV15 CATSRGIRGLAGSSEQFF TGTGCCACCAGCAGAGGCATCCGAGGACTAGCGGGATCCAGTGAGCAGTTCTTC
NA TRBJ1-2 NA TRBV2 CASSGIHRTGYTF TGTGCCAGCAGTGGTATACACCGGACGGGCTACACCTTC
NA TRBJ2-1 NA TRBV7-9 CASSSSQGYEQFF TGTGCCAGCAGCTCCTCACAGGGCTATGAGCAGTTCTTC
NA TRBJ2-1 NA TRBV5-1 CASTPWLRSYNEQFF TGCGCCAGCACCCCGTGGCTGAGGTCATACAATGAGCAGTTCTTC
few TRBJ1-2 TRBD1 TRBV10-3 CAITKDRENYGYTF TGTGCCATCACTAAGGACAGGGAAAACTATGGCTACACCTTC
NA TRBJ2-3 TRBD1 TRBV27 CASSLWDSPDTQYF TGTGCCAGCAGTCTATGGGACAGTCCAGATACGCAGTATTTT
NA TRBJ2-1 TRBD2 TRBV30 CAWNDPFTRREALPPFF TGTGCCTGGAATGACCCATTTACTAGACGGGAGGCCCTACCACCGTTCTTC
NA TRBJ2-5 TRBD2 TRBV7-2 CASSLPPGGEETQYF TGTGCCAGCAGCTTGCCCCCGGGAGGGGAGGAGACCCAGTACTTC
NA TRBJ1-3 TRBD1 TRBV6-5 CASSYRGQVGNTIYF TGTGCCAGCAGTTACAGGGGACAGGTTGGAAACACCATATATTTT
NA TRBJ2-4 NA TRBV7-8 CASSLGTNLAKNIQYF TGTGCCAGCAGCTTAGGCACTAACCTAGCCAAAAACATTCAGTACTTC
once TRBJ1-4 NA TRBV28 CASSSGGRTNEKLFF TGTGCCAGCAGTTCGGGGGGCAGAACTAATGAAAAACTGTTTTTT
NA TRBJ2-3 NA TRBV25-1 CASRGQSTDTQYF TGTGCCAGCAGGGGGCAGAGCACAGATACGCAGTATTTT
NA TRBJ2-2 TRBD2 TRBV7-8 CASSLVSGGPTGELFF TGTGCCAGCAGCTTAGTCTCGGGAGGGCCCACCGGGGAGCTGTTTTTT
NA TRBJ2-1 NA TRBV7-2 CASRGGQTYNEQFF TGTGCCAGCAGGGGGGGACAGACCTACAATGAGCAGTTCTTC
NA TRBJ1-3 NA TRBV30 CAWSVLGRRRATNTIYF TGTGCCTGGAGTGTACTCGGGCGACGCAGGGCAACAAACACCATATATTTT
NA TRBJ2-4 NA TRBV28 CATRTVAKNIQYF TGTGCCACCCGGACAGTAGCCAAAAACATTCAGTACTTC
NA TRBJ2-2 NA TRBV6-6 CASINRNTGELFF TGTGCCAGCATTAACAGGAACACCGGGGAGCTGTTTTTT
NA TRBJ2-6 NA TRBV7-6 CASSLGGIAGASLSGANVLTF TGTGCCAGCAGCTTAGGAGGGATCGCAGGGGCATCGCTCTCTGGGGCCAACGTCCTGACTTTC
many TRBJ2-2 NA TRBV9 CASSVSPQLNTGELFF TGTGCCAGCAGCGTAAGCCCCCAGCTAAACACCGGGGAGCTGTTTTTT
NA TRBJ1-4 NA TRBV7-2 CASSYPGLPGGEKLFF TGTGCCAGCAGCTACCCGGGCCTCCCCGGTGGGGAAAAACTGTTTTTT
NA TRBJ2-2 TRBD1 TRBV18 CASSSGTGVTGELFF TGTGCCAGCTCATCCGGGACAGGGGTCACCGGGGAGCTGTTTTTT
NA TRBJ1-1 NA TRBV28 CASRGFSEAFF TGTGCCAGCAGAGGGTTCTCTGAAGCTTTCTTT
NA TRBJ2-1 TRBD2 TRBV28 CASSVSGRDEQFF TGTGCCAGCAGTGTTAGCGGGAGGGACGAGCAGTTCTTC
NA TRBJ2-5 NA TRBV6-5 CASSWTSQETQYF TGTGCCAGCAGTTGGACCTCACAAGAGACCCAGTACTTC
NA TRBJ2-1 NA TRBV29-1 CSVVGGRGSNEQFF TGCAGCGTTGTAGGTGGGAGAGGGTCCAATGAGCAGTTCTTC